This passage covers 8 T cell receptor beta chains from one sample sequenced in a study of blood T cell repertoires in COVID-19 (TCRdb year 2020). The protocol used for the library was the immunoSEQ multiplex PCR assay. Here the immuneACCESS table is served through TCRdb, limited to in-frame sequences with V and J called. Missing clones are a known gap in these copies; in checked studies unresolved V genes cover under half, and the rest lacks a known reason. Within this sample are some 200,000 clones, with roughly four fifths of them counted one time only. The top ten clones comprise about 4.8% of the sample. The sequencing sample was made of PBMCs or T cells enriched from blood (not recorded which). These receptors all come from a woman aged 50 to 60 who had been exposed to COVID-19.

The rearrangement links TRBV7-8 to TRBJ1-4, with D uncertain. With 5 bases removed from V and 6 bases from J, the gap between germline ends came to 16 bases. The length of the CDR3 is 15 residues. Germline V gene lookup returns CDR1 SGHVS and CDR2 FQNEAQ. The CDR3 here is CASSLKGRGDEKLFF. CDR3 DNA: TGTGCCAGCAGCCTTAAGGGTCGGGGTGATGAAAAACTGTTTTTT.

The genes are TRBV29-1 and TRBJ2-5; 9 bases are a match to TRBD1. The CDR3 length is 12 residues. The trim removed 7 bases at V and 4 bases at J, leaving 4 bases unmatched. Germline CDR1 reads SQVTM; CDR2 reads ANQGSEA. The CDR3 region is CSARTGAETQYF. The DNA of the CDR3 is TGCAGCGCCAGGACAGGGGCAGAGACCCAGTACTTC.

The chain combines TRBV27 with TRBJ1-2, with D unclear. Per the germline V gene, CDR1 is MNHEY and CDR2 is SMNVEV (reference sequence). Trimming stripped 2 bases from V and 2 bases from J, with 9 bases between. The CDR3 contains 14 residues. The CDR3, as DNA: TGTGCCAGCAGTTTAGGCAGAGGAAACTATGGCTACACCTTC. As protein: CASSLGRGNYGYTF.

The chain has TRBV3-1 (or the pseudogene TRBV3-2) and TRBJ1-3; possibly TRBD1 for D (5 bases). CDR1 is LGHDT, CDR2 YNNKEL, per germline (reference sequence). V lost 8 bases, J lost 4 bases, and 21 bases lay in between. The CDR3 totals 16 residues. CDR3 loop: CASATSGWGVGNTIYF. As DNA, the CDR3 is TGTGCCAGCGCGACCTCAGGGTGGGGGGTCGGAAACACCATATATTTT.

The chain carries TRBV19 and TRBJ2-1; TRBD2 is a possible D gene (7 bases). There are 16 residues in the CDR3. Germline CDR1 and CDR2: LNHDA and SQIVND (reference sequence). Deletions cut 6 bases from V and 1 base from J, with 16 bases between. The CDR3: CASSPPGRGSYNEQFF. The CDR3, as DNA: TGTGCCAGTAGCCCCCCGGGGAGGGGGTCCTACAATGAGCAGTTCTTC.

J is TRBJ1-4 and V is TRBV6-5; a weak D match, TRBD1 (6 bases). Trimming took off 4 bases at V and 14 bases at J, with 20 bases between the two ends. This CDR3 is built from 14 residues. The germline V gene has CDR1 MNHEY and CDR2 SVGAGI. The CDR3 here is CASSLDSLMKTLFF. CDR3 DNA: TGTGCCAGCAGTTTGGACAGTCTCATGAAAACGCTGTTTTTT.

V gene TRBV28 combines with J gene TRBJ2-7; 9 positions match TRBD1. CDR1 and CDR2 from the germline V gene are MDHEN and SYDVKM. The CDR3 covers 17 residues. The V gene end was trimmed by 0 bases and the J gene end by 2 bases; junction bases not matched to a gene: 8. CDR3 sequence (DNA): TGTGCCAGCAGTTTATGGGGGGGACAGGGAGATCCCTACGAGCAGTACTTC. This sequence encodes CASSLWGGQGDPYEQYF.

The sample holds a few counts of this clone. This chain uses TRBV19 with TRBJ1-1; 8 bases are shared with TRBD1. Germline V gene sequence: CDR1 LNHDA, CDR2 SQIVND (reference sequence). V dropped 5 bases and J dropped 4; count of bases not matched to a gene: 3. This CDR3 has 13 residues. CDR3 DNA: TGTGCCAGTAGTGCAACAGGGGGCACTGAAGCTTTCTTT. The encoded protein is CASSATGGTEAFF.